The 14 T cell receptor beta chains below come from one sample, sequenced in a study of shared clonotypes between healthy human individuals. Only in-frame clones appear in the TCRdb table, and some are missing; sequencing was by immunoSEQ multiplex PCR. This sample yields around 2,000,000 clones, of which 93% are seen a single time; 1.7% belongs to the top ten. In the naive CD8 group, cells lacked CD45RO and were positively selected for CCR7, so terminally differentiated effector memory CD45RA+ cells were left out. Sequenced input: naive CD8+ T cells from PBMCs. The source is a man aged 18 to 29 in good health. Some clones in this sample may be carry-over from other donors' samples.

CDR3 sequence: CASSAVFTSGTYEQYF. The CDR3 DNA follows: TGCGCCAGCAGCGCGGTCTTCACTAGCGGAACCTACGAGCAGTACTTC. The gene calls are TRBV5-1 and TRBJ2-7, with 8 bases that match TRBD2. CDR1 and CDR2 from the germline V gene are SGHRS and YFSETQ. CDR3 length: 16 residues. V trimming: 4 bases; J trimming: 2 bases; junction bases outside the gene matches: 11.

On this clone itself: The same CDR3 also results from other DNA sequences found in this sample. The chain recombines TRBV27 with TRBJ2-7, with 9 bases identical to TRBD1. J was trimmed by 2 bases and V by 2 bases; bases with no gene match: 7. This CDR3 has 16 amino acids. Germline CDR1 and CDR2: MNHEY and SMNVEV (reference sequence). Here the CDR3 DNA reads TGTGCCAGCAGTTTACTATTGGGACAGGGACCCTACGAGCAGTACTTC. Its translation is CASSLLLGQGPYEQYF.

CDR3 residues: CASHGGGGAGTEAFF. The CDR3 DNA follows: TGTGCCAGTCATGGTGGAGGGGGCGCTGGCACTGAAGCTTTCTTT. V gene TRBV19 combines with J gene TRBJ1-1; 7 bases are a match to TRBD1. After removal of 8 bases from V and 4 bases from J, the junction contained 13 bases not matched to a gene. The germline V gene has CDR1 LNHDA and CDR2 SQIVND (reference sequence). This CDR3 region has 15 residues.

To note about this clone: The germline gene is not matched at one end of the junction; a read error may be the cause. The chain joins TRBV19 to TRBJ1-1, with D tentatively TRBD1 (5 bases). Germline CDR1 LNHDA, CDR2 SQIVND (reference sequence). The CDR3 totals 12 residues. CDR3 sequence (DNA): TGCGTATCTCGGGGGTGGAACACTGAAGCTTTCTTT. Translating it yields CVSRGWNTEAFF.

CDR3 sequence: CASSNFGERGSYEQYF. The CDR3 bases are TGTGCCAGTAGTAATTTCGGGGAGAGGGGCTCCTACGAGCAGTACTTC. The V gene is TRBV19, the J gene TRBJ2-7; D may be TRBD1 or TRBD2 (5 bases each). The germline gives CDR1 LNHDA, CDR2 SQIVND (reference sequence). V was clipped by 4 bases and J by 0 bases, with 16 bases between them. The CDR3 is made up of 16 amino acids.

This sequence joins TRBV5-5 and TRBJ2-1; D not resolved. CDR1 is SGHKS and CDR2 is YYEKEE in the germline V gene (reference sequence). CDR3 length equals 16 residues. V was clipped by 1 base and J by 9 bases, with 20 bases between them. The CDR3 loop reads CASSLYLVTSSSEQFF. CDR3 nucleotide sequence: TGTGCCAGCAGCTTGTATTTGGTAACCAGCTCCAGTGAGCAGTTCTTC.

The V call is TRBV9, the J call TRBJ2-3, with 8 bases lining up with TRBD1. Germline lookup yields CDR1 SGDLS and CDR2 YYNGEE. The CDR3 is 16 amino acids. J was trimmed by 3 bases and V by 4 bases; bases with no gene match: 10. CDR3 DNA sequence: TGTGCCAGCAGCCCACTACAGGGGGAAGGGACAGATACGCAGTATTTT. It translates to CASSPLQGEGTDTQYF. The whole variable domain, remainder taken from reference TRBV9 and TRBJ2-3, is DSGVTQTPKHLITATGQRVTLRCSPRSGDLSVYWYQQSLDQGLQFLIQYYNGEERAKGNILERFSAQQFPDLHSELNLSSLELGDSALYFCASSPLQGEGTDTQYFGPGTRLTVL.

The chain couples TRBV27 to TRBJ2-7; 7 nucleotides align to TRBD1. The CDR3 spans 14 residues. The ends lost 4 bases at V and 0 bases at J; junction bases unmatched: 3. Per germline, CDR1 MNHEY and CDR2 SMNVEV (reference sequence). The CDR3 DNA sequence: TGTGCCAGCAGTTACAGGGGAATCTCCTACGAGCAGTACTTC. As protein: CASSYRGISYEQYF.

The gene calls are TRBV4-2 and TRBJ1-1; 7 bases are shared with TRBD1. The length of the CDR3 is 16 residues. Trimming cost V 0 bases and J 0 bases; bases outside gene matches: 4. Germline CDR1 is LGHNA and CDR2 is YNFKEQ. CDR3 sequence: CASSQEGDRLNTEAFF. CDR3 sequence (DNA): TGTGCCAGCAGCCAAGAGGGGGACAGACTGAACACTGAAGCTTTCTTT.

This clone turned up a few times. This chain joins TRBV28 and TRBJ2-5, with D uncertain. Germline V lookup: CDR1 MDHEN, CDR2 SYDVKM. The CDR3 extends over 11 amino acids. Between the trimmed V and J ends, which lost 1 base and 5 bases, there was a span of 2 bases. CDR3 nucleotide sequence: TGTGCCAGCAGTTTATATGAGACCCAGTACTTC. Translating gives CASSLYETQYF.

This chain connects TRBV30 to TRBJ2-5, with D perhaps matching TRBD1 (6 bases). CDR1 and CDR2 from the germline V gene are GTSNPN and SVGIG (reference sequence). CDR3 length: 14 residues. V was shortened by 0 bases and J by 4 bases, with 12 bases between the two germline ends. The CDR3 DNA sequence: TGTGCCTGGAGTGTAGGTGCAGGGGCAGAGACCCAGTACTTC. It translates to CAWSVGAGAETQYF. The full variable domain, with the rest looked up from reference TRBV30 and TRBJ2-5, is SQTIHQWPATLVQPVGSPLSLECTVEGTSNPNLYWYRQAAGRGLQLLFYSVGIGQISSEVPQNLSASRPQDRQFILSSKKLLLSDSGFYLCAWSVGAGAETQYFGPGTRLLVL.

The chain joins TRBV10-3 to TRBJ2-1; D is perhaps TRBD2 (6 bases). Germline CDR1 ENHRY, CDR2 SYGVKD. Trimming pared 9 bases from V and 5 bases from J, leaving 20 bases between. The CDR3 is 15 amino acids. As DNA, the CDR3 is TGTGCCATATTAGCGGCAGACCCCTTAAACAATGAGCAGTTCTTC. Residues: CAILAADPLNNEQFF.

The gene calls are TRBV11-1 and TRBJ2-7; weak D call: TRBD2 (5 bases). Germline CDR1 reads SGHAT; CDR2 reads FQDESV (reference sequence). This CDR3 spans 16 amino acids. With 5 bases removed from V and 2 bases from J, the gap between germline ends came to 19 bases. CDR3 sequence (DNA): TGTGCCAGCAGCCACAATAGCGCCACCCAGACCTACGAGCAGTACTTC. The encoded protein is CASSHNSATQTYEQYF.

The chain joins TRBV13 to TRBJ1-1; maybe TRBD1 (5 bases). Germline V gives CDR1 PRHDT, CDR2 FYEKMQ (reference sequence). The CDR3 spans 13 residues. Trimming shortened V by 8 bases and J by 5 bases, and 15 bases separated the two germline ends. The CDR3, as DNA: TGTGCCAGCGGGGAACAGGTTTTAACTGAAGCTTTCTTT. Amino acids: CASGEQVLTEAFF.